This T cell receptor (beta chain) was profiled in a study of persistence of HIV-infected CD4 T cells (dated by TCRdb to the early 2020s). At the level of the whole study: CMV- and HIV-1 Gag-responding CD4+ T cells were isolated from ART-treated individuals so that antigen-driven clonal expansion of HIV-1-infected cells could be examined. Suppressive ART had been received by participants for a median of about eight years. Peripheral blood samples of up to roughly 180 mL were taken at multiple time points, with the exception of a couple of participants who underwent leukapheresis at a single time point. The clonality of all cells in each sorted population was measured by TCRbeta sequencing, and the clonality of infected cells was measured by proviral sequencing. Cross-participant TCR cluster analysis included 8 participants for CMV and 6 or 7 participants for Gag.

This sample's treatment or condition label indicates: suppressive antiretroviral therapy. A pool of overlapping HIV-1 Gag 15-mer peptides, at roughly 0.91 ug per peptide per mL, was used to stimulate the cells. Nonresponding CD40L-negative CD69-negative CD45RO-high memory CD4+ T cells were sorted as memory populations depleted of antigen-responding cells. HIV-1-infected adults in whom suppressive ART had been started during chronic infection were enrolled as participants. Participants had undetectable plasma HIV-1 RNA below 50 copies/mL for at least 4 years. To be included, participants needed a CD4+ T cell count above 400 cells/uL and a positive CMV serology. Before stimulation, PBMCs were isolated using density centrifugation and then depleted of CD8+ T cells. For less than 20 hours, CD8-depleted PBMCs were stimulated with anti-CD28/CD49d costimulation, a CD40-blocking antibody, and enfuvirtide, which was added to prevent new infections. Cells were sorted on a Beckman Coulter MoFlo Legacy or XDP sorter, with propidium iodide excluding dead cells. Genomic DNA was extracted using the QIAamp DNA Mini Kit for samples with more than one million cells and using the Quick-DNA Microprep Kit for all other samples.

The immunoSEQ hsTCRB assay version 4, run in survey mode, was used to sequence TCRbeta repertoires from genomic DNA. For TCRbeta sequencing, genomic DNA was diluted to roughly 9.2 ng/uL, with up to 1 ug used per sample. Per the authors' processing: TCRbeta data analysis was done in ImmunoSeq Analyzer 3.0, and diversity was calculated on productive nucleotide rearrangements. Lower-bound TCR diversity was estimated with the improved Chao index, and clonality with the Gini coefficient using the Immunarch R package. Different nucleotide rearrangements encoding the same CDR3beta amino acid sequence were treated as distinct clonotypes. TCRbeta sequences significantly enriched in antigen-responding cells relative to anti-CD3/anti-CD28-activated cells were identified by differential abundance analysis. GLIPH2 clustered TCRs by predicted peptide-MHC specificity, both within individual participants and across merged participant data sets. The table was pulled from immuneACCESS by TCRdb, which kept in-frame rearrangements only. Such tables lose some clones; where checked, under half of the loss comes from unresolved V genes, and the rest has no known cause. V and J calls and clone size are those listed in that table; D and trimming were worked out from the DNA. In all, the sample holds over 60,000 clones, and over 60% of those were seen once. In total, the top ten clones hold around 1.7% of the sample.

Regarding this clone: Its antigen is currently not known. Qualities for individual bases were not recorded, and no much larger clone is one base off.

Results and caveats for the whole study, not just this receptor: Enrichment of degenerate expanded CDR3beta sequences was found in antigen-responding cells, suggesting convergent selection of CD4+ responses to CMV and Gag. Restriction of bulk TCR analyses to the rare CMV-responding cells that actually carried HIV-1 proviruses was not possible. A correlation was observed between TCR oligoclonality and proviral oligoclonality within the same sorted populations. Significantly lower TCRbeta richness was observed in CMV- and Gag-responding cells than in anti-CD3/anti-CD28-responding cells, and higher oligoclonality was observed in CMV-responding cells than in CD3/CD28-stimulated and Gag-responding cells. Only a small number of individuals took part in the study, and the range of antigens tested was limited.

The source material was CD4+ T cells sorted from PBMCs after roughly 18-hour stimulation, sampled from a patient who received antiretroviral therapy. The cell subset or site label, read with the paper, signifies: CD40L-CD69- CD45RO-high memory CD4 T cells not responding to Gag peptides. This clonotype originated in an adult man with HIV who was CMV-seropositive.

Here is the DNA: TGCGCCAGCAGTGAAGGTCAAACTCAGCCCCAGCATTTT. Translated, it reads CASSEGQTQPQHF. The chain is assembled from TRBV10-2 and TRBJ1-5; no D segment can be confidently identified. Taken from cysteine to phenylalanine, the CDR3 has 13 residues. Just the 39-base CDR3 DNA is kept, in frame starting at base 1. Looking up the germline V gene yields CDR1 WSHSY and CDR2 SAAADI. The V end loses 3 bases and the J end loses 6 bases, and a stretch of 9 bases separates them.